This entry lists 13 T cell receptor beta chains sequenced from one sample in a study of CD8 T cells in ankylosing spondylitis. Using its own MiXCR run on the 5' RACE reads, TCRdb lists one record per CDR3 protein. The table lists 200,000 to 300,000 distinct CDR3 sequences, over 8.5% of them singletons. Specimen: blood, either unsorted or a sorted T cell fraction (not recorded which). All receptors derive from a male donor with ankylosing spondylitis or in good health (not recorded which).

At least ten counts were recorded for this clonotype. The V call is TRBV5-1, the J call TRBJ2-2; D unresolved. Trimming shortened V by 4 bases and J by 2 bases, and 12 bases separated the two germline ends. Germline V gene lookup returns CDR1 SGHRS and CDR2 YFSETQ. The CDR3 totals 15 residues. CDR3 DNA: TGCGCCAGCAGCCTATTATACAGCAACACCGGGGAGCTGTTTTTT. It translates to CASSLLYSNTGELFF.

This clonotype was found many times. This chain uses TRBV19 with TRBJ1-5; D uncertain. This CDR3 has 14 amino acids. CDR1 is LNHDA and CDR2 is SQIVND in the germline V gene (reference sequence). Trimming removed 7 bases from V and 6 bases from J, with 16 bases in between. CDR3 bases: TGTGCCAGTAAGGGCGCAGTGAAATCTCAGCCCCAGCATTTT. Its translation: CASKGAVKSQPQHF. Full variable domain (rest looked up from reference TRBV19 and TRBJ1-5): DGGITQSPKYLFRKEGQNVTLSCEQNLNHDAMYWYRQDPGQGLRLIYYSQIVNDFQKGDIAEGYSVSREKKESFPLTVTSAQKNPTAFYLCASKGAVKSQPQHFGDGTRLSIL.

The rearrangement joins TRBV20-1 to TRBJ2-7, with 12 positions matching TRBD2. Germline V gene data show CDR1 as DFQATT and CDR2 as SNEGSKA (reference sequence). The V and J ends lost 1 base and 5 bases, in that order; junction bases with no gene match: 6. The CDR3 has 15 residues. The CDR3 is CSARALAGGLNEQYF. CDR3 DNA: TGCAGTGCTAGAGCCCTAGCGGGGGGGCTGAACGAGCAGTACTTC.

This clonotype was counted a few times. J is TRBJ1-4 and V is TRBV20-1; D gene ambiguous. The CDR3 contains 13 residues. The germline V and J ends were trimmed by 6 bases and 10 bases, with 18 bases remaining between them. Per the germline V gene, CDR1 is DFQATT and CDR2 is SNEGSKA (reference sequence). This CDR3 is CSAKATARRKLFF. The CDR3 nucleotides read TGCAGTGCAAAGGCGACGGCGCGACGAAAACTGTTTTTT.

This clonotype has a count of ten or more. The chain employs TRBV6-2 or TRBV6-3 and TRBJ2-7; D is unresolved. Between the trimmed V and J ends, which lost 0 bases and 1 base, there was a span of 7 bases. The length of the CDR3 is 14 residues. The V gene's germline CDR1 is MNHEY and CDR2 SVGEGT. The CDR3 DNA follows: TGTGCCAGCAGTTACTCGTCCTCGTCCTACGAGCAGTACTTC. Translated: CASSYSSSSYEQYF.

This clonotype was picked up many times. The rearrangement joins TRBV12-3 or TRBV12-4 to TRBJ1-2; D gene uncertain. Trimming pared 6 bases from V and 9 bases from J, leaving 11 bases between. The CDR3 length is 11 residues. The CDR3 loop reads CASSPGTSYTF. In DNA, the CDR3 is TGTGCCAGCAGCCCGGGAACCAGCTACACCTTC.

This clonotype was seen repeatedly, ten times or more. This chain connects TRBV5-1 to TRBJ2-1; D is unresolved. Per the germline V gene, CDR1 is SGHRS and CDR2 is YFSETQ. The V and J ends lost 4 bases and 8 bases respectively, with 16 bases between them. This CDR3 is built from 14 residues. The chain's CDR3 is CASSLHRGNDEQFF. The DNA for the CDR3 is TGCGCCAGCAGCCTGCATCGTGGTAACGATGAGCAGTTCTTC.

This clonotype came up many times. This chain links TRBV29-1 with TRBJ2-3; 11 bases align to TRBD2. CDR3 length: 14 residues. Trimming cost V 5 bases and J 0 bases; bases outside gene matches: 1. The V gene's germline CDR1 is SQVTM and CDR2 ANQGSEA. The CDR3, as DNA: TGCAGCGTTTTAGCGGGGGGGAGCACAGATACGCAGTATTTT. Residues: CSVLAGGSTDTQYF.

Note on this clonotype: Germline is not matched at one junction end, which may reflect a read error. The gene calls are TRBV6-2 or TRBV6-3 and TRBJ1-5; 8 bases line up with TRBD1. CDR1 MNHEY and CDR2 SVGEGT come from the germline V gene. The CDR3 loop spans 20 amino acids. The DNA of the CDR3 is TGCGCCAGCAGCCGAACGAAGTGGACAGGGCCAAGATATAGCAATCAGCCCCAGCATTTT. This translates into CASSRTKWTGPRYSNQPQHF.

This clonotype was counted ten times or more. V is TRBV15 and J is TRBJ2-3, with D possibly matching TRBD1 (5 bases). V was pared by 5 bases and J by 3 bases, with 9 bases between. CDR1 is LNHNV, CDR2 YYDKDF, per germline (reference sequence). The CDR3 is 13 amino acids. For the CDR3, the DNA is TGTGCCACCAGCGCCGCAGGGACAGATACGCAGTATTTT. Residues: CATSAAGTDTQYF.

This clonotype was seen repeatedly, ten times or more. The chain uses TRBV30 and TRBJ1-2; 10 bases are a match to TRBD1. The V segment lost 2 bases and the J segment 7 bases; nucleotides outside the gene matches: 4. The germline CDR1 and CDR2 sequences are GTSNPN and SVGIG (reference sequence). CDR3 length: 13 residues. CDR3 sequence reads: CAWSPGTGVGYTF. The DNA for the CDR3 is TGTGCCTGGAGTCCCGGGACAGGGGTTGGCTACACCTTC.

This clonotype was detected many times. The gene calls are TRBV6-5 and TRBJ1-1, with a possible D match to TRBD1 (5 bases). V was shortened by 4 bases and J by 3 bases, with 12 bases between the two germline ends. Germline CDR1 is MNHEY and CDR2 is SVGAGI. The CDR3 consists of 14 residues. In DNA, the CDR3 is TGTGCCAGCAGTTGGGGCAGGGAGGACACTGAAGCTTTCTTT. Amino acids: CASSWGREDTEAFF.

The V call is TRBV12-3 or TRBV12-4, the J call TRBJ1-2; TRBD1 aligns across 8 bases. V gave up 5 bases and J gave up 4 bases; unmatched junction bases: 6. The CDR3 runs to 14 residues. CDR3 in amino acids: CASSDQGASYGYTF. Written as DNA, the CDR3 is TGTGCCAGCAGTGACCAGGGGGCTAGCTATGGCTACACCTTC.